One sample yielded the 8 T cell receptor beta chains listed below, sequenced in a study of shared clonotypes between healthy human individuals. Using immunoSEQ multiplex PCR, the repertoire was profiled, and TCRdb retains in-frame clones only, with some absent. This table holds about half a million clones, around 85% found once. The sequencing input was PBMCs. The receptors shown here come from a woman between 35 and 50 years old in good health. Some clones in this sample may be carry-over from other donors' samples.

As regards this clone: A far larger clone is one base from this, pointing to a likely read error. V is TRBV7-6 and J is TRBJ1-2; D is ambiguous. The germline V gene has CDR1 SGHVS and CDR2 FNYEAQ. The CDR3 extends over 15 amino acids. CDR3 in amino acids: CACSLEEGFGYGYTF. The CDR3 region has the DNA TGTGCCTGCAGCTTAGAGGAGGGATTCGGCTATGGCTACACCTTC.

The chain is built from TRBV5-5 and TRBJ1-2; no clear D. CDR1 SGHKS and CDR2 YYEKEE come from the germline V gene (reference sequence). CDR3 length: 15 amino acids. Between the trimmed V and J ends, which lost 1 base and 3 bases, there was a span of 13 bases. The CDR3 region has the DNA TGTGCCAGCAGCTTGACCTGGTCCCAGGACTATGGCTACACCTTC. Residues: CASSLTWSQDYGYTF.

V is TRBV10-2 and J is TRBJ2-1, with no clear D. This CDR3 is 15 amino acids long. In germline, CDR1 is WSHSY, CDR2 SAAADI. Trimming left V 2 bases short and J 4 bases short, with 12 bases between. In DNA form, the CDR3 reads TGCGCCAGCAGTGAGGGGCGCGTCGGTTACAATGAGCAGTTCTTC. It encodes CASSEGRVGYNEQFF.

The CDR3 region is CASSQPDRATNEKLFF. The CDR3 DNA reads as TGCGCCAGCAGCCAGCCCGACAGGGCAACTAATGAAAAACTGTTTTTT. The chain uses TRBV4-1 and TRBJ1-4; the match to TRBD1 covers 7 bases. The CDR3 contains 16 residues. V dropped 3 bases and J dropped 0; count of bases not matched to a gene: 4. Germline CDR1 MGHRA, CDR2 YSYEKL.

This clone was seen a few times. J is TRBJ1-1 and V is TRBV7-2, with D maybe TRBD1 (5 bases). V was clipped by 1 base and J by 0 bases, with 6 bases between them. The CDR3 totals 14 residues. CDR1 SGHTA and CDR2 FQGNSA come from the germline V gene. The CDR3 sequence: CASSLGGMNTEAFF. CDR3 DNA: TGTGCCAGCAGCTTAGGGGGGATGAACACTGAAGCTTTCTTT.

The V and J genes are TRBV5-8 and TRBJ1-1; D unresolved. Germline loops: CDR1 SGHTS, CDR2 YDEGEE. The CDR3 has 13 residues. Trimming took 0 bases from V and 5 from J, leaving 8 bases between them. The CDR3 is CASSLAAQTEAFF. The CDR3 DNA follows: TGTGCCAGCAGCTTGGCCGCGCAAACTGAAGCTTTCTTT.

The V gene is TRBV10-3, the J gene TRBJ2-7; 8 bases agree with TRBD2. Germline V gene sequence: CDR1 ENHRY, CDR2 SYGVKD. The CDR3 is made up of 15 amino acids. V lost 5 bases and J lost 0; bases outside the gene matches: 6. DNA for the CDR3: TGTGCCATCAGTTCGACTAGCGCCCTCTCCTACGAGCAGTACTTC. Encoded protein: CAISSTSALSYEQYF.

V gene TRBV7-2 combines with J gene TRBJ2-5; the D is unclear. The V gene's germline CDR1 is SGHTA and CDR2 FQGNSA. The CDR3 consists of 14 residues. With 1 base removed from V and 5 bases from J, the gap between germline ends came to 11 bases. The CDR3 DNA reads as TGTGCCAGCAGCTTAGATAGGGCTTCGGAGACCCAGTACTTC. Encoded protein: CASSLDRASETQYF.